This T cell receptor (beta chain) was identified in a study of OX40 agonist ivuxolimab in advanced cancers. Study at large: In this cohort, patients received ivuxolimab, an agonistic anti-OX40 (CD134) antibody. A mean age of 60 years, range roughly 23 to 79, was recorded, and more than 80% were male. Whole-study results and caveats: Dose levels from 0.1 to 3.0 mg/kg saw CD4+ and CD8+ blood T cells expand clonally by week 6. In the expanded peripheral T cells, antigen specificity was never determined.

Data came from immunoSEQ multiplex PCR; TCRdb stores just in-frame clones and leaves some out. The data show under 50,000 clones, approximately 91% seen once. Points on this clone: Its specificity is unknown.

Looked up from germline, CDR1 is MNHEY and CDR2 is SMNVEV (reference sequence). V was pared by 5 bases and J by 5 bases, with 5 bases of the junction left unmatched. This CDR3 spans 14 amino acids. The sequence was obtained from an adult with an advanced solid tumor such as melanoma, head and neck, liver or kidney cancer. This sample comprised CD4+ or CD8+ T cells sorted from blood, obtained in a trial of the OX40 agonist ivuxolimab. The chain recombines TRBV27 with TRBJ2-1; the match to TRBD1 covers 8 bases. The CDR3 region has the DNA TGTGCCAGCAGTCGCGGGACAGGACACAATGAGCAGTTCTTC. This gives the protein CASSRGTGHNEQFF.